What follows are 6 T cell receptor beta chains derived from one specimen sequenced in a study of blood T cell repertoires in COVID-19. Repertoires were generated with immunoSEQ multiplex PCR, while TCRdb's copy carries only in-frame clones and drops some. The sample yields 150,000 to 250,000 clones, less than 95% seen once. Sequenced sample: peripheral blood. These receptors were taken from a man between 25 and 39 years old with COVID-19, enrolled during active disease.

The DNA of the CDR3 is TGTGCCAGCAGCGTACGACAGGGACAAGAGACCCAGTACTTC. It yields the protein CASSVRQGQETQYF. The chain combines TRBV9 with TRBJ2-5, with TRBD1 matching over 7 bases. The CDR3 runs 14 residues. CDR1 SGDLS and CDR2 YYNGEE come from the germline V gene. V lost 1 base and J lost 2; bases outside the gene matches: 2.

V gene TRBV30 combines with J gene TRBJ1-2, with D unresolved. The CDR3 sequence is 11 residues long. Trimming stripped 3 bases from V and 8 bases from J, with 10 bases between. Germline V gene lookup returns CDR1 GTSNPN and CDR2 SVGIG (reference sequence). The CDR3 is CAWSMGSGYTF. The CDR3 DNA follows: TGTGCCTGGAGCATGGGGAGCGGCTACACCTTC. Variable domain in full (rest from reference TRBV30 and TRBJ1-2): SQTIHQWPATLVQPVGSPLSLECTVEGTSNPNLYWYRQAAGRGLQLLFYSVGIGQISSEVPQNLSASRPQDRQFILSSKKLLLSDSGFYLCAWSMGSGYTFGSGTRLTVV.

CDR3 sequence (DNA): TGTGCCAGCAGCCTAACGGGGGGGAACACTGAAGCTTTCTTT. Amino acids: CASSLTGGNTEAFF. The chain employs TRBV3-1 (or the pseudogene TRBV3-2) and TRBJ1-1, with TRBD1 as a possible D gene (5 bases). Germline CDR1 and CDR2: LGHDT and YNNKEL (reference sequence). The CDR3 totals 14 residues. Trimming left V 4 bases short and J 1 base short, with 10 bases between.

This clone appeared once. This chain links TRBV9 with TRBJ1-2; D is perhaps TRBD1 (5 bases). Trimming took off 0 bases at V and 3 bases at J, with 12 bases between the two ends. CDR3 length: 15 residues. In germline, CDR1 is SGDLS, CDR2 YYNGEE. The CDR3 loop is CASSVGGGTDYGYTF. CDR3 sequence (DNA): TGTGCCAGCAGCGTAGGGGGGGGAACCGACTATGGCTACACCTTC.

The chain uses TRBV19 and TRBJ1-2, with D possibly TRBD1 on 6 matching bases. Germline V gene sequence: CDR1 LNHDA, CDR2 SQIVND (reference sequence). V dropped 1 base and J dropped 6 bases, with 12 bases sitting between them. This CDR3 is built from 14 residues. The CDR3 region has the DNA TGTGCCAGTAGTATAGGCTGGCAGGGGAATGGCTACACCTTC. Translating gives CASSIGWQGNGYTF.

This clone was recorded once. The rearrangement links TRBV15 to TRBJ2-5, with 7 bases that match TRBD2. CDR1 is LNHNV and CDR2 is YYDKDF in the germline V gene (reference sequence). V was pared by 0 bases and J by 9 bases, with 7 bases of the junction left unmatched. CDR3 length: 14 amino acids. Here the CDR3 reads CATSRDNARGAQYF. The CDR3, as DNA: TGTGCCACCAGCAGAGATAACGCCCGGGGGGCCCAGTACTTC. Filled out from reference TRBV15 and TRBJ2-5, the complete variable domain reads DAMVIQNPRYQVTQFGKPVTLSCSQTLNHNVMYWYQQKSSQAPKLLFHYYDKDFNNEADTPDNFQSRRPNTSFCFLDIRSPGLGDTAMYLCATSRDNARGAQYFGPGTRLLVL.